This passage covers 17 T cell receptor beta chains from one sample sequenced in a study of T cell clones after liver transplantation. TCRdb keeps only in-frame clones here, not all; method: immunoSEQ multiplex PCR. The sample includes roughly 20,000 clones, approximately 93% seen only once; the top ten take 25%. The sequencing here drew on CD8+ T cells from blood, taken approximately 25 months after liver transplant. These receptors were collected from a human patient who received a liver transplant. The graft donor may account for some of the T cells.

The rearrangement uses TRBV2 and TRBJ2-1, with a weak D call TRBD2 (6 bases). CDR1 and CDR2 (germline): SNHLY, FYNNEI. CDR3 length equals 15 residues. With 6 bases removed from V and 4 bases from J, the gap between germline ends came to 16 bases. The CDR3 bases are TGTGCCAGCAGCGCGGGACGGGACTGGTACAATGAGCAGTTCTTC. Protein sequence: CASSAGRDWYNEQFF. The whole variable domain, remainder taken from reference TRBV2 and TRBJ2-1, is EPEVTQTPSHQVTQMGQEVILRCVPISNHLYFYWYRQILGQKVEFLVSFYNNEISEKSEIFDDQFSVERPDGSNFTLKIRSTKLEDSAMYFCASSAGRDWYNEQFFGPGTRLTVL.

The chain carries TRBV10-2 and TRBJ1-5; 9 nucleotides line up with TRBD1. The germline gives CDR1 WSHSY, CDR2 SAAADI. V was clipped by 3 bases and J by 5 bases; unmatched bases: 14. The CDR3 contains 18 residues. Here the CDR3 DNA reads TGCGCCAGCAGTGACCGCCTGTCCCGGACAGGGGACGATCAGCCCCAGCATTTT. Its protein is CASSDRLSRTGDDQPQHF.

This chain joins TRBV13 and TRBJ2-1; no clear D gene. Deletions cut 3 bases from V and 6 bases from J, with 12 bases between. The CDR3 loop spans 14 amino acids. Germline-derived CDR1 and CDR2 are PRHDT and FYEKMQ (reference sequence). The CDR3 bases are TGTGCCAGCAGCTTCCGGGCAGAAGGCAATGAGCAGTTCTTC. The encoded protein is CASSFRAEGNEQFF.

The rearrangement links TRBV19 to TRBJ2-7; the match to TRBD2 covers 7 bases. Germline lookup yields CDR1 LNHDA and CDR2 SQIVND (reference sequence). CDR3 length equals 14 residues. V was pared by 5 bases and J by 7 bases, with 11 bases of the junction left unmatched. This chain's CDR3 is CASSSRGGSDEQYF. The DNA of the CDR3 is TGTGCCAGTAGTTCACGGGGAGGGTCGGATGAGCAGTACTTC. Variable domain in full (rest from reference TRBV19 and TRBJ2-7): DGGITQSPKYLFRKEGQNVTLSCEQNLNHDAMYWYRQDPGQGLRLIYYSQIVNDFQKGDIAEGYSVSREKKESFPLTVTSAQKNPTAFYLCASSSRGGSDEQYFGPGTRLTVT.

This chain uses TRBV27 with TRBJ2-7; TRBD1 agrees at 12 bases. V gave up 9 bases and J gave up 3 bases; unmatched junction bases: 9. The germline V gene encodes CDR1 MNHEY and CDR2 SMNVEV (reference sequence). This CDR3 has 15 amino acids. Here the CDR3 DNA reads TGTGCCAGTGGGGGGACAGGGGGCCGGGGCTACGAGCAGTACTTC. Its protein product is CASGGTGGRGYEQYF.

The chain recombines TRBV6-1 with TRBJ2-3; D not resolved. Germline assignment: CDR1 MNHNS and CDR2 SASEGT. The CDR3 runs to 16 residues. V lost 3 bases and J 5 bases, leaving 18 bases between the germline ends. Written as DNA, the CDR3 is TGTGCCAGCAGTGAGGCTGGGTCGGTCGTTTTAGATACGCAGTATTTT. Translating it yields CASSEAGSVVLDTQYF.

V and J are TRBV7-6 and TRBJ2-1; maybe TRBD1 (6 bases). Germline loops: CDR1 SGHVS, CDR2 FNYEAQ. This CDR3 is built from 15 residues. Trimming left V 6 bases short and J 8 bases short, with 20 bases between. The CDR3 DNA reads as TGTGCCAGCAGAACGAGGGCCGGGAACAGGGATGAGCAGTTCTTC. Translated: CASRTRAGNRDEQFF.

CDR3 nucleotide sequence: TGTGCCAGCAGCAGAACCGGGGCTGGGGATCAGCCCCAGCATTTT. Translated, it gives CASSRTGAGDQPQHF. V and J are TRBV7-9 and TRBJ1-5, with a weak D call TRBD1 (5 bases). The CDR3 totals 15 residues. The germline V gene encodes CDR1 SEHNR and CDR2 FQNEAQ (reference sequence). V was trimmed by 5 bases and J by 5 bases, leaving 16 bases between them.

The V call is TRBV6-5, the J call TRBJ1-2, with TRBD1 matching over 7 bases. V lost 6 bases, J lost 4 bases, and 8 bases stayed unmatched. There are 14 residues in the CDR3. Germline V gives CDR1 MNHEY, CDR2 SVGAGI. CDR3 nucleotide sequence: TGTGCCAGCAGACCTCCCGACAGGGCCTATGGCTACACCTTC. It codes for CASRPPDRAYGYTF.

The sample holds a few counts of this clone. The rearrangement joins TRBV7-9 to TRBJ2-7, with D possibly being TRBD2 (5 bases). The CDR3 runs to 12 residues. CDR1 is SEHNR, CDR2 FQNEAQ, per germline (reference sequence). V lost 4 bases and J lost 7, with 11 bases in between. CDR3: CASSYSVWEQYF. The CDR3 coding sequence is TGTGCCAGCAGCTATAGCGTCTGGGAGCAGTACTTC.

The chain combines TRBV7-8 with TRBJ1-2, with no clear D. Trimming cost V 1 base and J 5 bases, with 17 bases left between them. Germline-derived CDR1 and CDR2 are SGHVS and FQNEAQ. This CDR3 is 16 amino acids long. The CDR3 loop reads CASSLVEWEAVYGYTF. For the CDR3, the DNA is TGTGCCAGCAGCTTAGTCGAATGGGAGGCAGTATATGGCTACACCTTC.

V and J are TRBV29-1 and TRBJ2-1, with a tentative D call TRBD2 (5 bases). Germline V CDR1 and CDR2: SQVTM, ANQGSEA. V shed 6 bases and J shed 6 bases, with 18 bases lying between them. There are 14 residues in the CDR3. The CDR3 coding sequence is TGCAGCGTGGGGAATGGAGGTCCTCTCAATGAGCAGTTCTTC. Translation gives CSVGNGGPLNEQFF.

On this clone: A junction end diverges from the germline sequence, so it may reflect a read error. CDR3 region: CATGRGTAVSYGYTF. In nucleotides, the CDR3 is TGTGCCACCGGCAGAGGGACGGCAGTAAGTTATGGCTACACCTTC. This chain connects TRBV15 to TRBJ1-2; D perhaps matches TRBD1 (5 bases). CDR1 is LNHNV, CDR2 YYDKDF, per germline (reference sequence). CDR3 size: 15 residues.

V usage is TRBV2 and J usage is TRBJ2-1; D remains unclear. This CDR3 is built from 16 residues. With 3 bases removed from V and 0 bases from J, the gap between germline ends came to 12 bases. CDR1 is SNHLY, CDR2 FYNNEI, per germline. The CDR3 bases are TGTGCCAGCAGTGACCCCACTTCAAGCTCCTACAATGAGCAGTTCTTC. Its protein product is CASSDPTSSSYNEQFF.

This clone is categorized as medium-sized (0.01 to 0.1%). The V gene is TRBV7-8, the J gene TRBJ1-1; TRBD1 matches 7 bases. Germline V gene lookup returns CDR1 SGHVS and CDR2 FQNEAQ. This CDR3 comprises 12 residues. V was clipped by 5 bases and J by 8 bases; unmatched bases: 5. CDR3 nucleotide sequence: TGTGCCAGCAGCCCCGGGGGACAGGAAGCTTTCTTT. It codes for CASSPGGQEAFF.

CDR3 residues: CASKSGYEQYF. CDR3 in DNA: TGTGCCAGTAAGAGCGGGTACGAGCAGTACTTC. The chain employs TRBV19 and TRBJ2-5; D is perhaps TRBD2 (6 bases). The DNA end lines up better with TRBJ2-7; the J call may be wrong. The CDR3 sequence is 11 residues long. Germline V CDR1 and CDR2: LNHDA, SQIVND (reference sequence).

About this clone itself: The junction does not match germline at one end; this may be a read error. The rearrangement links TRBV7-9 to TRBJ2-1; 7 nucleotides agree with TRBD2. From germline, CDR1 is SEHNR and CDR2 FQNEAQ (reference sequence). This CDR3 contains 11 residues. The CDR3 protein is CASSLAAAIVF. Written as DNA, the CDR3 is TGTGCCAGCAGCCTAGCGGCGGCGATCGTCTTC.